This TCR beta chain is drawn from a study of cytomegalovirus exposure and HLA in healthy donors. Across the whole study: A later analysis reported the 130 or so validation repertoires used the same platform as the 666 first-cohort repertoires. Whole-study findings and limits: In vitro work confirmed that a few CMV-associated chains recognize CMV antigens. The dataset shows that most TCR sequences were rare, while some public TCRs occurred in many donors.

V lost 8 bases, J lost 4 bases, and 17 bases lay in between. The V gene's germline CDR1 is MNHNS and CDR2 SASEGT. The CDR3 runs 14 residues. In its sample, this clone was seen a few times. What it recognizes is unknown. TCRdb keeps only in-frame clones here, not all; method: immunoSEQ multiplex PCR. The table shows about 180,000 clones, with around 85% occurring only once. This sequence joins TRBV6-1 and TRBJ1-1; D is unclear. Sequencing was done on a sample of PBMCs. This clonotype was sampled from a man between 18 and 29 years old in good health and CMV-seropositive. The CDR3 is CASRLREESTEAFF. Here the CDR3 DNA reads TGTGCCAGCCGCCTAAGGGAGGAGAGCACTGAAGCTTTCTTT.